Presented here are 22 T cell receptor beta chains from one specimen sequenced in a study of cytomegalovirus exposure and HLA in healthy donors. Both 60 Vbeta primers and 13 Jbeta primers went into the PCR. Profiled with immunoSEQ multiplex PCR; TCRdb holds only in-frame clones, not every one. The data contain approximately 260,000 clones, 84% of them singletons. The sequenced material came from PBMCs. The receptors were gathered from a woman aged 40 to 50 in good health and CMV-seropositive.

The chain is built from TRBV19 and TRBJ1-2, with 8 bases aligning to TRBD1. The CDR3 has 14 amino acids. V lost 5 bases to trimming and J lost 4 bases; unmatched junction nucleotides: 6. Germline assignment: CDR1 LNHDA and CDR2 SQIVND (reference sequence). CDR3 sequence reads: CASSLTGATYGYTF. The CDR3 region has the DNA TGTGCCAGTAGTTTGACAGGGGCGACCTATGGCTACACCTTC.

The chain carries TRBV6-1 and TRBJ1-4, with 7 bases fitting TRBD1. Germline V lookup: CDR1 MNHNS, CDR2 SASEGT. Trimming removed 2 bases from V and 2 bases from J; junction bases left unmatched: 20. The CDR3 covers 21 residues. This CDR3 is CASSEKHSSDRINWTNEKLFF. CDR3 DNA sequence: TGTGCCAGCAGTGAAAAGCATTCGTCGGACAGGATTAATTGGACTAATGAAAAACTGTTTTTT.

The rearrangement uses TRBV5-4 and TRBJ2-5, with D perhaps matching TRBD1 (5 bases). The CDR3 sequence is 15 residues long. The ends were cut back, 1 base at V and 3 bases at J, with 13 bases in the middle. Germline V gene sequence: CDR1 SGHNT, CDR2 YYREEE (reference sequence). CDR3 region: CASSLQGRVEETQYF. CDR3 bases: TGTGCCAGCAGCTTGCAGGGAAGGGTGGAAGAGACCCAGTACTTC.

The rearrangement links TRBV7-3 to TRBJ1-6, with D possibly TRBD1 on 6 matching bases. V gave up 3 bases and J gave up 7 bases, with 7 bases separating them. This CDR3 spans 13 amino acids. From germline, CDR1 is SGHTA and CDR2 FQGTGA. CDR3 amino acids: CASSFDRNSPLHF. The DNA for the CDR3 is TGTGCCAGCAGCTTCGACAGGAATTCACCCCTCCACTTT.

The chain has TRBV11-2 and TRBJ2-2; no clear D gene. The germline V and J ends were trimmed by 0 bases and 5 bases, with 10 bases remaining between them. CDR3 length equals 15 residues. Germline CDR1 is SGHAT and CDR2 is FQNNGV. CDR3 in amino acids: CASSLDFSGTGELFF. CDR3 nucleotide sequence: TGTGCCAGCAGCTTAGATTTTTCCGGGACCGGGGAGCTGTTTTTT.

CDR3 nucleotide sequence: TGTGCTAGTGGTTTGTTAGTAGCTAGCACCTACAATGAGCAGTTCTTC. This encodes CASGLLVASTYNEQFF. V usage is TRBV12-5 and J usage is TRBJ2-1; possible D gene TRBD2, 5 bases. In germline, CDR1 is LGHNT, CDR2 FRNRAP. The germline V and J ends were trimmed by 2 bases and 2 bases, with 13 bases remaining between them. The CDR3 is made up of 16 amino acids.

The J gene is TRBJ1-2, the V gene TRBV6-5, with TRBD1 identical over 10 bases. Germline values: CDR1 MNHEY, CDR2 SVGAGI. V was pared by 3 bases and J by 5 bases, with 3 bases of the junction left unmatched. The CDR3 has 14 amino acids. As DNA, the CDR3 is TGTGCCAGCAGTTATCGGGACAGGGGATATGGCTACACCTTC. Protein: CASSYRDRGYGYTF.

This chain uses TRBV30 with TRBJ2-3, with 16 bases aligning to TRBD2. Per the germline V gene, CDR1 is GTSNPN and CDR2 is SVGIG (reference sequence). The CDR3 is 19 residues long. With V trimmed by 2 bases and J by 5 bases, 13 bases remained unmatched. DNA of the CDR3: TGTGCCTGGAGTTCGGGACTAGCGGGAGGGCCCCTGAGTTTAGATACGCAGTATTTT. Residues: CAWSSGLAGGPLSLDTQYF.

V is TRBV21-1 and J is TRBJ1-1; the table gives TRBD1 as D, unverified against the DNA. TRBV21-1 represents a pseudogene. The CDR3 contains 17 residues. This CDR3 reads CASSNGSVRLTDREAFF. The CDR3 nucleotides read TGTGCCAGCAGCAATGGGTCTGTAAGGTTGACAGACCGTGAAGCTTTCTTT.

The chain employs TRBV5-5 and TRBJ1-1; D remains ambiguous. V dropped 6 bases and J dropped 7 bases, with 16 bases sitting between them. CDR1 and CDR2 from the germline V gene are SGHKS and YYEKEE (reference sequence). This CDR3 is built from 13 residues. CDR3 coding DNA: TGTGCCAGCACCCAATTGGAACTAGGTGAAGCTTTCTTT. Translating gives CASTQLELGEAFF.

The rearrangement joins TRBV7-2 to TRBJ2-5, with a tentative D call TRBD1 (6 bases). Germline lookup yields CDR1 SGHTA and CDR2 FQGNSA. The CDR3 sequence is 15 residues long. The germline V and J ends were trimmed by 2 bases and 4 bases, with 14 bases remaining between them. The CDR3 DNA is TGTGCCAGCAGCTTAATCTCAGGGGTTGTAGAGACCCAGTACTTC. Protein sequence: CASSLISGVVETQYF.

The rearrangement uses TRBV29-1 and TRBJ2-6; a possible D gene is TRBD2 (5 bases). This CDR3 comprises 15 residues. V was cut by 2 bases and J by 4 bases, with 12 bases left in between. Germline CDR1 and CDR2: SQVTM and ANQGSEA. The CDR3 DNA reads as TGCAGCGTTGAATCCCGGGGTTCAGGGGCCAACGTCCTGACTTTC. This sequence encodes CSVESRGSGANVLTF. Drawing the rest from reference TRBV29-1 and TRBJ2-6, the complete variable domain is SAVISQKPSRDICQRGTSLTIQCQVDSQVTMMFWYRQQPGQSLTLIATANQGSEATYESGFVIDKFPISRPNLTFSTLTVSNMSPEDSSIYLCSVESRGSGANVLTFGAGSRLTVL.

V is TRBV5-6 and J is TRBJ2-5; maybe TRBD2 (6 bases). This CDR3 region has 13 residues. V shed 4 bases and J shed 7 bases, with 14 bases lying between them. The germline V gene has CDR1 SGHDT and CDR2 YYEEEE. This chain's CDR3 is CASSPPYGRTQYF. The DNA of the CDR3 is TGTGCCAGCAGCCCACCCTACGGGAGGACCCAGTACTTC.

The J gene is TRBJ2-7, the V gene TRBV28; 13 nucleotides line up with TRBD2. The V gene's germline CDR1 is MDHEN and CDR2 SYDVKM. V trimming: 4 bases; J trimming: 2 bases; junction bases outside the gene matches: 5. The CDR3 is 16 residues long. Here the CDR3 DNA reads TGTGCCAGCAGTTCCACCGGGACTAGCGGGACCTACGAGCAGTACTTC. Its protein product is CASSSTGTSGTYEQYF. Full variable domain (missing parts from reference TRBV28 and TRBJ2-7): DVKVTQSSRYLVKRTGEKVFLECVQDMDHENMFWYRQDPGLGLRLIYFSYDVKMKEKGDIPEGYSVSREKKERFSLILESASTNQTSMYLCASSSTGTSGTYEQYFGPGTRLTVT.

V and J are TRBV4-2 and TRBJ2-5; tentatively, D is TRBD2 (6 bases). CDR1 is LGHNA and CDR2 is YNFKEQ in the germline V gene. There are 15 residues in the CDR3. Deletions cut 0 bases from V and 5 bases from J, with 13 bases between. The CDR3 is CASSQDWGGGETQYF. In nucleotides, the CDR3 is TGTGCCAGCAGCCAAGACTGGGGTGGGGGGGAGACCCAGTACTTC.

The chain links TRBV7-9 to TRBJ2-1; TRBD2 matches 11 bases. This CDR3 spans 17 amino acids. The V segment lost 4 bases and the J segment 7 bases; nucleotides outside the gene matches: 12. Germline V gene lookup returns CDR1 SEHNR and CDR2 FQNEAQ (reference sequence). CDR3 nucleotide sequence: TGTGCCAGCAGCTCCCTAGGACCGGGACTAGCGGTAAATGAGCAGTTCTTC. It codes for CASSSLGPGLAVNEQFF.

J is TRBJ2-7 and V is TRBV7-2; the match to TRBD2 covers 7 bases. The CDR3 consists of 14 residues. J lost 0 bases, V lost 6 bases, and 5 bases had no gene match. Germline V gene lookup returns CDR1 SGHTA and CDR2 FQGNSA. The CDR3 loop reads CASRRSGTSYEQYF. DNA of the CDR3: TGTGCCAGCAGAAGAAGCGGGACCTCCTACGAGCAGTACTTC.

This clone was observed a single time. The J gene is TRBJ2-1, the V gene TRBV27, with TRBD2 identical over 7 bases. This CDR3 has 16 amino acids. The junction had 12 bases not matched to a gene; V was cut back by 5 bases and J by 5 bases. From germline, CDR1 is MNHEY and CDR2 SMNVEV (reference sequence). DNA of the CDR3: TGTGCCAGCAGTCCACGACTAGCTGGGTTGGACAATGAGCAGTTCTTC. This translates into CASSPRLAGLDNEQFF.

This sequence joins TRBV4-2 and TRBJ2-7, with 7 bases fitting TRBD2. J was trimmed by 1 base and V by 2 bases; bases with no gene match: 20. The length of the CDR3 is 20 residues. The germline V gene has CDR1 LGHNA and CDR2 YNFKEQ. The CDR3 sequence: CASSQTRGRAGLVKSYEQYF. The CDR3 DNA reads TGTGCCAGCAGCCAAACAAGAGGGAGGGCCGGGTTGGTAAAGTCCTACGAGCAGTACTTC.

This rearrangement joins TRBV28 to TRBJ2-3; D is uncertain. This CDR3 has 11 amino acids. The germline V gene has CDR1 MDHEN and CDR2 SYDVKM. V was shortened by 3 bases and J by 6 bases, with 4 bases between the two germline ends. The CDR3 here is CASSLGDTQYF. Written as DNA, the CDR3 is TGTGCCAGCAGTTTGGGCGATACGCAGTATTTT.

This clone was detected only a few times. The chain combines TRBV5-1 with TRBJ1-2, with D hard to call. CDR1 is SGHRS and CDR2 is YFSETQ in the germline V gene. This CDR3 comprises 14 residues. The V gene lost 0 bases and the J gene lost 3 bases, with 9 bases spanning the gap. The chain's CDR3 is CASSLGGGYYGYTF. DNA of the CDR3: TGCGCCAGCAGCTTGGGAGGCGGCTACTATGGCTACACCTTC.

The chain employs TRBV6-1 and TRBJ2-1; TRBD2 agrees at 10 bases. Germline V CDR1 and CDR2: MNHNS, SASEGT. V shed 11 bases, J shed 6 bases, and the junction held 7 bases outside the gene matches. The CDR3 totals 13 residues. The CDR3 region is CALRASGGNEQFF. CDR3 bases: TGTGCCCTGAGGGCTAGCGGGGGCAATGAGCAGTTCTTC.